This entry is about one TCR beta chain. This clonotype occurred a few times. Its specific antigen is unknown. No base quality values were provided; no much bigger clone lies one nucleotide off. The data belong to a study of glioma-infiltrating T cells (dated by TCRdb to the mid-2010s). Broadly, across the study: The study sequenced TCR alpha- and beta-chain repertoires from glioma tissue, from non-neoplastic brain tissue and from matched peripheral blood mononuclear cells. To measure how far tissue and blood T-cell populations diverged, each tissue-infiltrating repertoire was compared against the peripheral blood repertoire of the same patient. The paired cohort was made up of three low-grade glioma patients, under ten primary glioblastoma patients and three non-glioma patients who contributed non-neoplastic brain tissue.

TCR alpha and beta CDR3 regions were amplified with the iRepertoire nested amplicon-rescue multiplex PCR (arm-PCR) platform from RNA. For one-step reverse transcription and amplification, roughly 100-450 ng of tissue mRNA or PBMC total RNA was used as input. Following bead purification, Illumina adapters were added by a secondary multiplex PCR, and the libraries were gel-purified between 200 and 400 bp. The libraries contained internal 6-nucleotide barcodes that were used for demultiplexing. Libraries were sequenced on an Illumina MiSeq with 2x220 or 2x250 nucleotide paired-end reads. The original pipeline was this. Paired reads were merged using FLASH 1.2.11 and aligned with BWA-MEM to the GRCh37 human genome, and TRA and TRB reads were then extracted. V and J assignment used an IMGT-derived reference of cassette sequences and CDR3 motifs that included pseudogenes. Reads were translated in three frames, and productive CDR3s were defined by a C…FGXG motif without stop codons. Unique combinations of V-J cassette pair and CDR3 amino acid sequence were defined as clonotypes. Reads were filtered by Hamming distance, thresholded by each sample's sequence error rate in mapped regions. Using fastp at Q25 and MiXCR, TCRdb reprocessed the public reads and kept productive beta chains. Entries that share a CDR3 protein sequence are merged under the most common genes and DNA. The V and J calls come from TCRdb's annotation, not from the publication. The sample table lists over 100,000 distinct CDR3 sequences, around 25% of them with a count of one. Around a third of the sample belongs to the ten largest clones.

From V the trimming removes 5 bases and from J it removes 8 bases, while the gene matches leave 16 bases of the junction unaccounted for. Including cysteine and phenylalanine, the CDR3 has 17 amino acids. CDR3 DNA is the only sequence kept; it has 51 bases, read in frame from the first base. CDR1 and CDR2, looked up from the germline V gene (reference sequence), are SEHNR and FQNEAQ. Points the paper makes about the study in general: Very few CDR3 sequences were found to be shared between tissue and blood, and this scarcity was attributed to high CDR3 diversity and limited sampling. Small numbers underpinned the group comparisons: eight glioblastoma patients, three low-grade glioma patients and three non-neoplastic patients. VJ-independent divergence between tissue and blood was found to be below expectation in non-neoplastic patients but above expectation in all gliomas, particularly low-grade gliomas.

The V and J segments used are TRBV7-9 and TRBJ1-4; TRBD1 agrees with 8 junctional bases. Sequencing was done on a sample of glioma tissue, nonneoplastic brain tissue, or PBMCs (not recorded which). This sequence was found in a human donor with low-grade glioma or glioblastoma, undergoing nonglioma brain surgery, or in good health (not recorded which). The CDR3 has the sequence CASSAYLQGAGKEKLFF. Here is the DNA: TGTGCCAGCAGCGCCTACCTTCAGGGGGCGGGCAAGGAAAAACTGTTTTTT.